The 27 T cell receptor beta chains presented below share a single source sample, sequenced in a study of T-cell reconstitution after alpha-beta-depleted transplantation in children. The TCRbeta library incorporated unique molecular identifiers. TCRdb itself ran the PCR reads through MiXCR, one entry per CDR3 protein. The table includes fewer than 750,000 distinct CDR3 sequences, around 27% detected once. The sample consisted of PBMCs, taken before TCRalphabeta/CD19-depleted stem cell transplant. These receptor sequences come from a boy younger than two with Wiskott-Aldrich syndrome, due to receive a stem cell transplant.

V is TRBV7-9 and J is TRBJ2-7; no definite D call. V lost 3 bases and J 4 bases, leaving 10 bases between the germline ends. Germline V CDR1 and CDR2: SEHNR, FQNEAQ (reference sequence). This CDR3 region has 13 residues. The CDR3 region is CASSFGLEYEQYF. The DNA for the CDR3 is TGTGCCAGCAGCTTCGGGCTAGAATACGAGCAGTACTTC.

This clonotype was seen only a few times. The V and J genes are TRBV27 and TRBJ2-7, with 7 bases fitting TRBD1. The V gene end was trimmed by 4 bases and the J gene end by 3 bases; junction bases not matched to a gene: 6. The CDR3 is 14 amino acids. In germline, CDR1 is MNHEY, CDR2 SMNVEV (reference sequence). The CDR3 region is CASSSRDRSYEQYF. DNA for the CDR3: TGTGCCAGCAGTTCCAGGGACAGAAGCTACGAGCAGTACTTC.

This chain joins TRBV7-7 and TRBJ1-1, with TRBD1 identical over 10 bases. The CDR3 extends over 13 amino acids. Germline CDR1 and CDR2: SSHAT and FNYEAQ (reference sequence). Trimming removed 5 bases from V and 6 bases from J; junction bases left unmatched: 3. Here the CDR3 reads CASSQGQGAEAFF. CDR3 DNA: TGTGCCAGCAGCCAAGGACAGGGGGCTGAAGCTTTCTTT.

V and J are TRBV7-9 and TRBJ1-4; 8 nucleotides line up with TRBD1. This CDR3 is 15 amino acids long. V shed 5 bases and J 5 bases; nucleotides not matched to a gene: 7. CDR1 and CDR2 from the germline V gene are SEHNR and FQNEAQ (reference sequence). CDR3 bases: TGTGCCAGCAGCACCAGACAGGGGCCCAATGAAAAACTGTTTTTT. Protein product: CASSTRQGPNEKLFF.

This clonotype was seen only a few times. The rearrangement joins TRBV20-1 to TRBJ2-6; unclear D gene. Germline lookup yields CDR1 DFQATT and CDR2 SNEGSKA (reference sequence). V was shortened by 6 bases and J by 0 bases, with 3 bases between the two germline ends. This CDR3 is built from 12 residues. The CDR3, as DNA: TGCAGTGCCGTCTCTGGGGCCAACGTCCTGACTTTC. Amino acids: CSAVSGANVLTF.

V and J are TRBV12-5 and TRBJ2-3; TRBD1 matches 7 bases. Trimming removed 4 bases from V and 4 bases from J; junction bases left unmatched: 5. CDR1 is LGHNT and CDR2 is FRNRAP in the germline V gene. This CDR3 has 14 amino acids. The chain's CDR3 is CASGSGQYSDTQYF. In nucleotides, the CDR3 is TGTGCTAGTGGTTCGGGACAGTATTCAGATACGCAGTATTTT. Combining the CDR3 with reference TRBV12-5 and TRBJ2-3 gives the whole variable domain DARVTQTPRHKVTEMGQEVTMRCQPILGHNTVFWYRQTMMQGLELLAYFRNRAPLDDSGMPKDRFSAEMPDATLATLKIQPSEPRDSAVYFCASGSGQYSDTQYFGPGTRLTVL.

This clonotype was observed a few times. The V gene is TRBV28, the J gene TRBJ2-5, with 8 bases aligning to TRBD1. The V gene's germline CDR1 is MDHEN and CDR2 SYDVKM. This CDR3 spans 15 amino acids. Losses at the gene ends were 8 bases for V and 2 bases for J; bases not matched to a gene: 10. CDR3 in DNA: TGTGCCAGCGGTTCCCGTGACAGGGGTCAAGAGACCCAGTACTTC. As protein: CASGSRDRGQETQYF.

This clonotype was counted only a few times. This sequence joins TRBV20-1 and TRBJ2-5; tentative D call: TRBD2 (5 bases). CDR1 is DFQATT, CDR2 SNEGSKA, per germline (reference sequence). There are 14 residues in the CDR3. Trimming shortened V by 0 bases and J by 4 bases, and 12 bases separated the two germline ends. The CDR3: CSARDSRDLETQYF. DNA for the CDR3: TGCAGTGCTAGAGATTCCCGGGATTTAGAGACCCAGTACTTC.

This clonotype was found once. The chain uses TRBV7-8 and TRBJ1-4; 9 bases map to TRBD1. With 5 bases clipped from V and 8 bases from J, the junction kept 6 bases outside the gene matches. CDR3 length equals 14 residues. Per germline, CDR1 SGHVS and CDR2 FQNEAQ. CDR3 amino acids: CASSPGQGSEKLFF. CDR3 in DNA: TGTGCCAGCAGCCCTGGACAGGGGAGCGAAAAACTGTTTTTT.

The chain recombines TRBV7-9 with TRBJ1-1; tentative D call: TRBD1 (6 bases). V dropped 3 bases and J dropped 3 bases, with 17 bases sitting between them. This CDR3 is 16 amino acids long. Looked up from germline, CDR1 is SEHNR and CDR2 is FQNEAQ (reference sequence). The CDR3 sequence is CASSLLQGPGDTEAFF. The CDR3 nucleotides are TGTGCCAGCAGCTTGTTACAGGGTCCGGGGGACACTGAAGCTTTCTTT.

A few counts support this clonotype. The chain has TRBV27 and TRBJ1-5, with TRBD1 identical over 10 bases. Germline CDR1 and CDR2: MNHEY and SMNVEV (reference sequence). The CDR3 runs to 15 residues. Trimming at V came to 6 bases and at J to 4 bases, leaving 6 bases not matched to a gene. The CDR3 protein is CASSRQGAWNQPQHF. CDR3 in DNA: TGTGCCAGCAGCAGACAGGGGGCTTGGAATCAGCCCCAGCATTTT.

This clonotype has only a few counts. The genes are TRBV28 and TRBJ2-5, with 7 bases lining up with TRBD1. The length of the CDR3 is 15 residues. The trim removed 3 bases at V and 2 bases at J, leaving 6 bases unmatched. The germline gives CDR1 MDHEN, CDR2 SYDVKM. The CDR3 region is CASSLRDRKQETQYF. The CDR3 DNA is TGTGCCAGCAGTTTGAGGGACAGAAAACAAGAGACCCAGTACTTC.

The table lists this clonotype with a few counts. The V call is TRBV20-1, the J call TRBJ2-7, with a possible D match to TRBD2 (5 bases). From germline, CDR1 is DFQATT and CDR2 SNEGSKA (reference sequence). V gave up 2 bases and J gave up 3 bases, with 14 bases separating them. The CDR3 is made up of 14 amino acids. The CDR3 is CSARTERTRYEQYF. DNA of the CDR3: TGCAGTGCTAGAACGGAGCGGACCCGCTACGAGCAGTACTTC.

The chain recombines TRBV12-3 or TRBV12-4 with TRBJ2-3; D could derive from TRBD1 or TRBD2 (5 bases each). V was cut by 5 bases and J by 8 bases, with 17 bases left in between. The CDR3 extends over 14 amino acids. In nucleotides, the CDR3 is TGTGCCAGCAGTGCCGGGACCACGGCCGGTACGCAGTATTTT. Its protein product is CASSAGTTAGTQYF.

This clonotype has only a few counts. The chain is built from TRBV5-6 and TRBJ1-2, with TRBD1 identical over 10 bases. This CDR3 is 17 amino acids long. Trimming removed 4 bases from V and 3 bases from J; junction bases left unmatched: 12. Germline-derived CDR1 and CDR2 are SGHDT and YYEEEE. The DNA for the CDR3 is TGTGCCAGCAGCAAGAGGGACAGGGGACCAGCTCACTATGGCTACACCTTC. It specifies CASSKRDRGPAHYGYTF. The full variable domain, with the rest looked up from reference TRBV5-6 and TRBJ1-2, is DAGVTQSPTHLIKTRGQQVTLRCSPKSGHDTVSWYQQALGQGPQFIFQYYEEEERQRGNFPDRFSGHQFPNYSSELNVNALLLGDSALYLCASSKRDRGPAHYGYTFGSGTRLTVV.

V is TRBV10-3 and J is TRBJ2-7; D possibly matches TRBD1 or TRBD2 (5 bases each). Between the trimmed V and J ends, which lost 3 bases and 0 bases, there was a span of 21 bases. Germline loops: CDR1 ENHRY, CDR2 SYGVKD. This CDR3 contains 18 residues. The CDR3 DNA follows: TGTGCCATCAGTGAACGGGGCGGCACCCAACTCAGCTCCTACGAGCAGTACTTC. This gives the protein CAISERGGTQLSSYEQYF.

V and J are TRBV15 and TRBJ2-6; perhaps TRBD1 as D (6 bases). The CDR3 is made up of 16 amino acids. CDR1 and CDR2 (germline): LNHNV, YYDKDF (reference sequence). V shed 2 bases and J shed 4 bases, with 12 bases lying between them. This CDR3 reads CATSRMSGEGANVLTF. The CDR3 bases are TGTGCCACCAGCAGAATGTCAGGGGAGGGGGCCAACGTCCTGACTTTC. The full variable domain, its missing parts supplied by reference TRBV15 and TRBJ2-6, is DAMVIQNPRYQVTQFGKPVTLSCSQTLNHNVMYWYQQKSSQAPKLLFHYYDKDFNNEADTPDNFQSRRPNTSFCFLDIRSPGLGDTAMYLCATSRMSGEGANVLTFGAGSRLTVL.

Here the CDR3 reads CASSLASGKITDTQYF. Here the CDR3 DNA reads TGCGCCAGCAGCTTGGCGTCAGGGAAGATTACAGATACGCAGTATTTT. V gene TRBV5-1 combines with J gene TRBJ2-3; maybe TRBD1 (5 bases). The V gene's germline CDR1 is SGHRS and CDR2 YFSETQ. V lost 0 bases and J lost 3, with 14 bases in between. This CDR3 region has 16 residues.

The chain combines TRBV5-5 with TRBJ2-4; 14 bases align to TRBD2. Trimming removed 5 bases from V and 5 bases from J; junction bases left unmatched: 3. This CDR3 contains 15 residues. Germline CDR1 SGHKS, CDR2 YYEKEE (reference sequence). The CDR3 loop reads CASRRLAGGENIQYF. In nucleotides, the CDR3 is TGTGCCAGCAGAAGACTAGCGGGAGGGGAAAACATTCAGTACTTC.

The chain combines TRBV20-1 with TRBJ1-1; D is uncertain. The CDR3 is made up of 13 amino acids. From germline, CDR1 is DFQATT and CDR2 SNEGSKA (reference sequence). V was pared by 3 bases and J by 4 bases, with 12 bases between. CDR3 loop: CSARKVEVTEAFF. The CDR3 DNA is TGCAGTGCTAGGAAAGTGGAGGTCACTGAAGCTTTCTTT.

The CDR3 DNA reads TGCGCCAGCTGCTCCGGTGGAGGGCGGGAGACCCAGTACTTC. This translates into CASCSGGGRETQYF. The chain carries TRBV5-1 and TRBJ2-5; perhaps TRBD2 as D (6 bases). Germline V CDR1 and CDR2: SGHRS, YFSETQ. The CDR3 has 14 amino acids. V shed 7 bases and J shed 5 bases, with 18 bases lying between them.

This clonotype was detected a few times. The chain couples TRBV6-6 to TRBJ2-5, with unresolved D. Germline CDR1 and CDR2: MNHNY and SVGAGI (reference sequence). The V gene lost 7 bases and the J gene lost 4 bases, with 10 bases spanning the gap. There are 12 residues in the CDR3. The CDR3: CASTSTRETQYF. The CDR3 bases are TGTGCCAGCACCTCAACCCGAGAGACCCAGTACTTC.

The genes are TRBV10-3 and TRBJ2-5; D not certain. The V end was cut by 3 bases, the J end by 3 bases, with 2 bases between. The germline CDR1 and CDR2 sequences are ENHRY and SYGVKD. This CDR3 is 11 amino acids long. The CDR3 bases are TGTGCCATCAGTGATGAAGAGACCCAGTACTTC. Translating gives CAISDEETQYF.

This clonotype was detected ten times or more. CDR3 bases: TGCGCCAGCAGCCAAACTAGCGGGAGGGAGACCCAGTACTTC. This sequence encodes CASSQTSGRETQYF. The chain employs TRBV5-1 and TRBJ2-5; 12 bases line up with TRBD2. Losses at the gene ends were 4 bases for V and 5 bases for J; bases not matched to a gene: 3. The CDR3 spans 14 residues. Looked up from germline, CDR1 is SGHRS and CDR2 is YFSETQ.

V and J are TRBV5-1 and TRBJ1-6, with D possibly matching TRBD1 (5 bases). Trimming stripped 4 bases from V and 5 bases from J, with 10 bases between. Germline CDR1 SGHRS, CDR2 YFSETQ. The CDR3 loop spans 14 amino acids. As DNA, the CDR3 is TGCGCCAGCAGCCTCGCCAGGGATAATTCACCCCTCCACTTT. It translates to CASSLARDNSPLHF.

This chain joins TRBV2 and TRBJ2-1; D remains ambiguous. Trimming stripped 8 bases from V and 7 bases from J, with 9 bases between. The CDR3 extends over 11 amino acids. CDR1 and CDR2 from the germline V gene are SNHLY and FYNNEI. The CDR3 sequence is CASCVWNEQFF. CDR3 bases: TGTGCCAGCTGCGTTTGGAATGAGCAGTTCTTC.

This clonotype showed up just a few times. The genes are TRBV5-8 and TRBJ1-6; D is undetermined. V shed 5 bases and J shed 8 bases, with 14 bases lying between them. From germline, CDR1 is SGHTS and CDR2 YDEGEE. CDR3 length: 14 amino acids. CDR3: CASSHTVRHSPLHF. In DNA, the CDR3 is TGTGCCAGCAGTCATACAGTGAGGCATTCACCCCTCCACTTT.